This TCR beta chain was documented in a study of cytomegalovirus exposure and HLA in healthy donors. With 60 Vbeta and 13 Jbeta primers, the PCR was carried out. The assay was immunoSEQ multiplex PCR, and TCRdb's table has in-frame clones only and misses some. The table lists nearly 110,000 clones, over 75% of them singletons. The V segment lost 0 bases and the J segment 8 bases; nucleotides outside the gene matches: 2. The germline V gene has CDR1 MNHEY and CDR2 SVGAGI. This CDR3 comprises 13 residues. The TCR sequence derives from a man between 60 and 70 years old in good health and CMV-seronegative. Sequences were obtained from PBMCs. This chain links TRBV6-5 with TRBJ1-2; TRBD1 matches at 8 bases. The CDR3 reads CASSYSRDRGYTF. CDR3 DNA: TGTGCCAGCAGTTACTCGAGGGACAGGGGCTACACCTTC.